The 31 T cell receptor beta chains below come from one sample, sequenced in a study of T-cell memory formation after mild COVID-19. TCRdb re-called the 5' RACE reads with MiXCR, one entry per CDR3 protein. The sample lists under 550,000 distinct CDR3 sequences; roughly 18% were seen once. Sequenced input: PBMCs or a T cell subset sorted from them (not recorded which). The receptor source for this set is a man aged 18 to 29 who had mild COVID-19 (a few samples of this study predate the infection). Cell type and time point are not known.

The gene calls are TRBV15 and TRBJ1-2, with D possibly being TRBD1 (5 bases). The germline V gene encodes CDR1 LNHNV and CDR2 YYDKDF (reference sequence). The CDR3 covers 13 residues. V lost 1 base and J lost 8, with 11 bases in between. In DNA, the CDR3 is TGTGCCACCAGCAGAGGCAGGGATCGGGGCTACACCTTC. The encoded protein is CATSRGRDRGYTF. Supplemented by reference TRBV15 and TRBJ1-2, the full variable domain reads DAMVIQNPRYQVTQFGKPVTLSCSQTLNHNVMYWYQQKSSQAPKLLFHYYDKDFNNEADTPDNFQSRRPNTSFCFLDIRSPGLGDTAMYLCATSRGRDRGYTFGSGTRLTVV.

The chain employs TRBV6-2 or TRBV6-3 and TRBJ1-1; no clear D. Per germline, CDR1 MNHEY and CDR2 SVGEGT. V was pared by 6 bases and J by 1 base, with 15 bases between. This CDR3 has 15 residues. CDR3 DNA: TGTGCCAGCAGATCGGGGTTTTCCGGGAACACTGAAGCTTTCTTT. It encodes CASRSGFSGNTEAFF.

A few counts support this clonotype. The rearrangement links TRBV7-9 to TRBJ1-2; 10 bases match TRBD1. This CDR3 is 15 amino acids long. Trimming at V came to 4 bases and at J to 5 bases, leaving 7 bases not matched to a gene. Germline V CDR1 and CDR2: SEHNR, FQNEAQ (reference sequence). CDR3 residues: CASSYRDRGSYGYTF. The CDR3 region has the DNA TGTGCCAGCAGCTACCGGGACAGGGGTTCTTATGGCTACACCTTC.

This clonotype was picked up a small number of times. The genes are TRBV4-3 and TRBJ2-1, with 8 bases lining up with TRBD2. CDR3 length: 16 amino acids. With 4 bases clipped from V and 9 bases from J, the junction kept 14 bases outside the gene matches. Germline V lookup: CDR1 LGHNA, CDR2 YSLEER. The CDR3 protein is CASSLQVPGGHSEQFF. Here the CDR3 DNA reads TGCGCCAGCAGCCTTCAGGTTCCGGGGGGGCATTCTGAGCAGTTCTTC.

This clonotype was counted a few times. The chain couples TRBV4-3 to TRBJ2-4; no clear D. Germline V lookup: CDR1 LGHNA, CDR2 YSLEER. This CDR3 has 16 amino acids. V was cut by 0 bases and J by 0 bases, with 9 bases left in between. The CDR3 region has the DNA TGCGCCAGCAGCCAAGATAAGTTCCTAGCCAAAAACATTCAGTACTTC. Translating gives CASSQDKFLAKNIQYF.

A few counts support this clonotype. CDR3 DNA sequence: TGTGCCAGCAGCTTAGTGGGCTACGAAGAGACCCAGTACTTC. This encodes CASSLVGYEETQYF. This chain uses TRBV7-2 with TRBJ2-5; unclear D gene. This CDR3 is 14 amino acids long. In germline, CDR1 is SGHTA, CDR2 FQGNSA. V lost 1 base and J 3 bases, leaving 9 bases between the germline ends. Looking up the rest from reference TRBV7-2 and TRBJ2-5 gives the full variable domain: GAGVSQSPSNKVTEKGKDVELRCDPISGHTALYWYRQSLGQGLEFLIYFQGNSAPDKSGLPSDRFSAERTGGSVSTLTIQRTQQEDSAVYLCASSLVGYEETQYFGPGTRLLVL.

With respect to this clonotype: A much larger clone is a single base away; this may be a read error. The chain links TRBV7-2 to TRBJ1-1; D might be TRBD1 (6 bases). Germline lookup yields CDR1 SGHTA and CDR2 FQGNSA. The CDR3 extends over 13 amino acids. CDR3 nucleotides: TGTTCCAGCAGCTTAGGCAGGGGCACTGAAGCTTTCTTT. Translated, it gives CSSSLGRGTEAFF.

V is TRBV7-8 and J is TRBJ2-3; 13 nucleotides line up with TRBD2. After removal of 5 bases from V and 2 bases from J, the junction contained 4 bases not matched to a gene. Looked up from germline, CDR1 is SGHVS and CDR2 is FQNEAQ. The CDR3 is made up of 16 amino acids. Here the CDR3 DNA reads TGTGCCAGCAGCCGGGGACTAGCGGGGTACACAGATACGCAGTATTTT. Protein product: CASSRGLAGYTDTQYF.

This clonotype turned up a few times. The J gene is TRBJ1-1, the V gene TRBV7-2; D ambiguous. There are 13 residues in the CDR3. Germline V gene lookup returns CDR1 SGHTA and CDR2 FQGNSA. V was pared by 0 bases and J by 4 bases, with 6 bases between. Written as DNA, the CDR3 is TGTGCCAGCAGCTTAGCCAGGCTCACTGAAGCTTTCTTT. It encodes CASSLARLTEAFF.

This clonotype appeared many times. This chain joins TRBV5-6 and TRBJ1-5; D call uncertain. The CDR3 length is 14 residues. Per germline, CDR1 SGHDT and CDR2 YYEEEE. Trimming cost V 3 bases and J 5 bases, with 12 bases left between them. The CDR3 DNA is TGTGCCAGCAGCTCCCGGGATCGGGATCAGCCCCAGCATTTT. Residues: CASSSRDRDQPQHF.

CDR3 DNA: TGCGCCAGCAGCCAAGATATAACAGGGACGTTCTACAATGAGCAGTTCTTC. Protein sequence: CASSQDITGTFYNEQFF. V and J are TRBV4-1 and TRBJ2-1; tentatively, D is TRBD1 (6 bases). The CDR3 runs 17 residues. The germline V and J ends were trimmed by 0 bases and 3 bases, with 15 bases remaining between them. Germline V gene data show CDR1 as MGHRA and CDR2 as YSYEKL.

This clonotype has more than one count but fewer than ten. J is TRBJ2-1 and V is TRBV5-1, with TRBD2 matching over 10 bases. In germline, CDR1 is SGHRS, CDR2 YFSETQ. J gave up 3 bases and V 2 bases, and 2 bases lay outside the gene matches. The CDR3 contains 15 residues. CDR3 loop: CASSFSSGGYNEQFF. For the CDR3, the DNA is TGCGCCAGCAGCTTTTCTAGCGGGGGCTACAATGAGCAGTTCTTC.

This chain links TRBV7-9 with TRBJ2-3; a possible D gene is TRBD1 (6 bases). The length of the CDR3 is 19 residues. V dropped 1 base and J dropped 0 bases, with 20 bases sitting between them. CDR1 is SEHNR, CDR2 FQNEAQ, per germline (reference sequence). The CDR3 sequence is CASSLGQDPLWISTDTQYF. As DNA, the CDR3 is TGTGCCAGCAGCTTAGGACAGGACCCCCTTTGGATAAGCACAGATACGCAGTATTTT. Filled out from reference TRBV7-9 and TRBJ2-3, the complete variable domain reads DTGVSQNPRHKITKRGQNVTFRCDPISEHNRLYWYRQTLGQGPEFLTYFQNEAQLEKSRLLSDRFSAERPKGSFSTLEIQRTEQGDSAMYLCASSLGQDPLWISTDTQYFGPGTRLTVL.

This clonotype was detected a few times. The CDR3: CASSWDRGDTEAFF. The CDR3 bases are TGCGCCAGCAGCTGGGACAGGGGTGACACTGAAGCTTTCTTT. This chain uses TRBV5-1 with TRBJ1-1; 10 bases fit TRBD1. V was pared by 3 bases and J by 3 bases, with 2 bases of the junction left unmatched. CDR3 size: 14 residues. Germline lookup yields CDR1 SGHRS and CDR2 YFSETQ.

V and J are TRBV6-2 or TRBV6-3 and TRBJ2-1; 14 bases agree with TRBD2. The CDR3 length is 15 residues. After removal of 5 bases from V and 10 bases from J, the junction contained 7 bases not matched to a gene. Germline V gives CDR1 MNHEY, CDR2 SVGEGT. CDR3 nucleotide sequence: TGTGCCAGCAGTCCCTCGGGACTAGCGGGGGAAGAGCAGTTCTTC. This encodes CASSPSGLAGEEQFF.

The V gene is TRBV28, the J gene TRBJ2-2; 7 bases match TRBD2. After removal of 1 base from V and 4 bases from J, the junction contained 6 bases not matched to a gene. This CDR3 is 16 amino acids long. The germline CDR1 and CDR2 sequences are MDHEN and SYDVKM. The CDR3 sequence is CASSLFTGRITGELFF. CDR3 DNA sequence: TGTGCCAGCAGTTTATTTACCGGGAGGATCACCGGGGAGCTGTTTTTT.

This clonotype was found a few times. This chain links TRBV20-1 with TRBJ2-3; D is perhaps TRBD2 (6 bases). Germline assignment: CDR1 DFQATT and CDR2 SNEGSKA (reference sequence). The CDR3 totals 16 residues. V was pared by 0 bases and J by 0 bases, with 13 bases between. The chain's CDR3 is CSARDRSRDSTDTQYF. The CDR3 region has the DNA TGCAGTGCTAGAGATCGGTCGCGGGACAGCACAGATACGCAGTATTTT.

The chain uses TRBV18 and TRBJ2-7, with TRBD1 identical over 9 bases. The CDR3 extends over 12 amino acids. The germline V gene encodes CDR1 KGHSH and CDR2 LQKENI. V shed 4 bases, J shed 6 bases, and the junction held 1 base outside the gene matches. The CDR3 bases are TGTGCCAGCTCACAGACAGGGGGCGAGCAGTACGTC. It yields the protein CASSQTGGEQYV.

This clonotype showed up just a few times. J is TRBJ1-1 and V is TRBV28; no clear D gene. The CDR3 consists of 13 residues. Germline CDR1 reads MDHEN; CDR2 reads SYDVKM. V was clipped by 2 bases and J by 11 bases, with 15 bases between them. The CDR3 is CASSLPFRSGAFF. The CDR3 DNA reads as TGTGCCAGCAGTTTACCCTTTCGCAGTGGGGCTTTCTTT.

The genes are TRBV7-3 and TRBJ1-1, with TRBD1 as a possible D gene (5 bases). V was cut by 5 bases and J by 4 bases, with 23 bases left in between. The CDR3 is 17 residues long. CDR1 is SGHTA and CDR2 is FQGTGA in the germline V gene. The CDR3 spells CASSPKRLGREGTEAFF. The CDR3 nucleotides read TGTGCCAGCAGCCCCAAACGGCTCGGCAGGGAGGGCACTGAAGCTTTCTTT.

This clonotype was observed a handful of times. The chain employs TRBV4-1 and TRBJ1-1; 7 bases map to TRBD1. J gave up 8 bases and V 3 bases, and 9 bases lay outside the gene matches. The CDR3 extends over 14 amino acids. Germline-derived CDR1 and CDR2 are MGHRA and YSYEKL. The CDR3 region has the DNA TGCGCCAGCAGCCATACCGGGACAGAGAAGGAAGCTTTCTTT. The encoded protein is CASSHTGTEKEAFF.

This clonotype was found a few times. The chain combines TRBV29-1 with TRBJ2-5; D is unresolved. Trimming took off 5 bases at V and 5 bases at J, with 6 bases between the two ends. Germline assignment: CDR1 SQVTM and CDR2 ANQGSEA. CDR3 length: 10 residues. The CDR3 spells CSVSSETQYF. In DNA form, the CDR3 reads TGCAGCGTTAGCTCGGAGACCCAGTACTTC.

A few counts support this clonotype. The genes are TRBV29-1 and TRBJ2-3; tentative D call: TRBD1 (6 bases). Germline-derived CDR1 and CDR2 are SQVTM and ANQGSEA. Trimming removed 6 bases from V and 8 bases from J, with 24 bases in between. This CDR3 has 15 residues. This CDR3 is CSVAEGLVLGGTQYF. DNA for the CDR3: TGCAGCGTGGCCGAGGGGCTGGTGTTAGGGGGTACGCAGTATTTT.

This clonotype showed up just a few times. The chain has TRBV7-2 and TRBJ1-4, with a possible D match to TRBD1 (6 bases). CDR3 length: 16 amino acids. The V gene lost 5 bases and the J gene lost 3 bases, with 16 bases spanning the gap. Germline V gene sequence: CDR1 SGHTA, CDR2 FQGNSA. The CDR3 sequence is CASSIQGVGANEKLFF. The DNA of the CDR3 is TGTGCCAGCAGCATACAGGGAGTGGGAGCTAATGAAAAACTGTTTTTT.

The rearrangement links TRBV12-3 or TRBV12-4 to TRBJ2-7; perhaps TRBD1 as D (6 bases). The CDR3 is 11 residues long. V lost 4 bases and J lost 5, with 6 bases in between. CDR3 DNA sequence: TGTGCCAGCAGTTACAGGGACGAGCAGTACTTC. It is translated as CASSYRDEQYF.

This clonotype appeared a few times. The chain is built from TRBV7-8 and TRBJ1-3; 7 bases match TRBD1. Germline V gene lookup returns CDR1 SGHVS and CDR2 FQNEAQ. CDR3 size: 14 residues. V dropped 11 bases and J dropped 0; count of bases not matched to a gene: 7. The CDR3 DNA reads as TGTGCCTGGGGGCGGGACAGCTCTGGAAACACCATATATTTT. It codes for CAWGRDSSGNTIYF.

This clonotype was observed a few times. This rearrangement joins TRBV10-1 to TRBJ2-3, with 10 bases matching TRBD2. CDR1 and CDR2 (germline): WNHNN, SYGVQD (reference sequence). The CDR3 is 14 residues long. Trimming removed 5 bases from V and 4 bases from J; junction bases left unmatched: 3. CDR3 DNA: TGCGCCAGCAGTAGCGGGGGGGAGCCAGATACGCAGTATTTT. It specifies CASSSGGEPDTQYF.

CDR3 in amino acids: CASRPMGLAGGDEQFF. For the CDR3, the DNA is TGTGCCAGCAGACCGATGGGACTAGCGGGGGGCGATGAGCAGTTCTTC. J is TRBJ2-1 and V is TRBV9; 15 positions match TRBD2. Germline V gene lookup returns CDR1 SGDLS and CDR2 YYNGEE. The V and J ends lost 5 bases and 8 bases, in that order; junction bases with no gene match: 8. This CDR3 contains 16 residues.

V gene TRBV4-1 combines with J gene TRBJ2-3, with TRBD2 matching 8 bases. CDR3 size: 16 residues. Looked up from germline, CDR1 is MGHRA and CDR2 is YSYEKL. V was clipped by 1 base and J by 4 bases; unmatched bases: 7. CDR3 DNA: TGCGCCAGCAGCCAAGCCGGACTAGCTTCGGCAGATACGCAGTATTTT. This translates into CASSQAGLASADTQYF.

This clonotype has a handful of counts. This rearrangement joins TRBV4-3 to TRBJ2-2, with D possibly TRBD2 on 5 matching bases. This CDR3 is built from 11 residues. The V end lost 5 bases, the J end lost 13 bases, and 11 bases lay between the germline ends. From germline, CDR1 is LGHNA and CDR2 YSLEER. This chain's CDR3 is CASSAGGGLFF. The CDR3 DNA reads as TGCGCCAGCAGCGCGGGCGGCGGGCTGTTTTTT.

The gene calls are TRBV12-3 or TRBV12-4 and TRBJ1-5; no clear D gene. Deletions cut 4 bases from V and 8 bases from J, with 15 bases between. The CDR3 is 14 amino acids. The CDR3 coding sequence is TGTGCCAGCAGTTCTAGCGGGTCCGGGGAGCCCCAGCATTTT. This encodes CASSSSGSGEPQHF.